The clone carrying this T cell receptor beta chain showed up just once. The data are from a study of T cell responses to AZD1222 COVID-19 vaccine. Assay used: immunoSEQ multiplex PCR; TCRdb lists only in-frame clones, some missing. The top ten clones hold about 18% of a sample with over 100,000 clones, 84% of them seen once. The sequence derives from an adult in good health. The sample here was peripheral blood, taken on day 0 of AZD1222 vaccination.

DNA for the CDR3: TGTGCCACCAGCAGAGCCGGGACTAGCGGAAACATTCAGTACTTC. It translates to CATSRAGTSGNIQYF. The chain joins TRBV15 to TRBJ2-4; 11 nucleotides match TRBD2. This CDR3 contains 15 residues. Trimming at V came to 1 base and at J to 6 bases, leaving 2 bases not matched to a gene. Germline V gives CDR1 LNHNV, CDR2 YYDKDF (reference sequence).